The clone carrying this T cell receptor (beta chain) has ten or more counts. Its antigen is as yet unknown. The length of the CDR3 is 18 residues. The V segment lost 1 base and the J segment 0 bases; nucleotides outside the gene matches: 9. The data originate from a study of T cell repertoires in cytomegalovirus infection. Study findings and constraints: Pooled public TCR beta family frequency picked out CMV carriers with the relevant HLA.

From the reads, TCRdb called clonotypes with MiXCR, one entry per CDR3 protein. Of around 530,000 distinct CDR3 sequences listed, more than 15% are singletons. Sequencing input: CD8+ T cells from PBMCs. The chain employs TRBV12-3 or TRBV12-4 and TRBJ2-1, with 7 bases matching TRBD2. This sequence originates from a human donor in good health (CMV status not recorded). Some clones in this sample may be carry-over from other donors' samples. The CDR3 DNA reads TGTGCCAGCAGTTTAGGGACTAGGACTCCAAGCTCCTACAATGAGCAGTTCTTC. It codes for CASSLGTRTPSSYNEQFF.